The rows below give T cell receptor beta chains drawn from one sample of a study of T cell responses to AZD1222 COVID-19 vaccine. Clones were read by immunoSEQ multiplex PCR, and TCRdb kept only the in-frame ones, dropping some. The table records 120,000 to 150,000 clones, roughly 89% of them present only once. The input for sequencing was peripheral blood, taken on day 0 of AZD1222 vaccination. Every receptor here comes from an adult in good health. CDR3s include the opening cysteine and the closing phenylalanine or tryptophan. The D gene is left open where the match is weak. Not all rows give a size; the values are once, few, many and, for expanded clones, a class.

D	size	V	length	J	CDR3	DNA
TRBD1	.	TRBV19	13	TRBJ1-5	CAVGGTENQPQHF	TGTGCCGTCGGTGGGACAGAGAATCAGCCCCAGCATTTT
.	.	TRBV19	13	TRBJ1-3	CASSMGSGNTIYF	TGTGCCAGTAGTATGGGATCTGGAAACACCATATATTTT
TRBD1	.	TRBV4-3	16	TRBJ2-7	CASSQGLDRGRYEQYF	TGCGCCAGCAGCCAAGGTTTGGACAGGGGTAGGTACGAGCAGTACTTC
.	.	TRBV7-8	13	TRBJ1-1	CASSSDFNTEAFF	TGTGCCAGCAGCTCCGACTTCAACACTGAAGCTTTCTTT
.	.	TRBV19	14	TRBJ1-1	CASSPRRRDTEAFF	TGTGCCAGTAGTCCCCGGAGGCGGGATACTGAAGCTTTCTTT
TRBD1	.	TRBV29-1	14	TRBJ2-5	CSVVKGAQQETQYF	TGCAGCGTAGTAAAGGGGGCCCAACAAGAGACCCAGTACTTC
.	.	TRBV11-3	17	TRBJ2-2	CASSTRDDYSDTGELFF	TGTGCCAGCAGCACCCGGGACGACTATTCGGACACCGGGGAGCTGTTTTTT
TRBD1	.	TRBV3-1/TRBV3-2	15	TRBJ2-4	CASSQGPPGQGPEGF	TGTGCCAGCAGCCAAGGTCCGCCCGGACAGGGGCCTGAAGGCTTC
TRBD2	once	TRBV4-3	17	TRBJ2-1	CASSQDHSGGDYNEQFF	TGCGCCAGCAGCCAAGATCACAGCGGGGGTGACTACAATGAGCAGTTCTTC
.	.	TRBV7-2	17	TRBJ1-1	CASSPYLGLAFNTEAFF	TGTGCCAGCAGCCCCTATTTGGGACTAGCTTTCAACACTGAAGCTTTCTTT
TRBD2	.	TRBV7-2	16	TRBJ2-2	CASSLESSGSPGELFF	TGTGCCAGCAGCTTAGAGAGTAGCGGGAGCCCCGGGGAGCTGTTTTTT
TRBD1	.	TRBV7-9	14	TRBJ2-5	CASSKGTGEETQYF	TGTGCCAGCAGCAAAGGGACAGGGGAAGAGACCCAGTACTTC
.	.	TRBV5-1	14	TRBJ2-2	CASSLRGSSGELFF	TGCGCCAGCAGCTTGAGGGGGAGTTCCGGGGAGCTGTTTTTT